These 23 T cell receptor beta chains share one sample of origin, sequenced in a study of identifying expanded T cells in peripheral blood. Measured with immunoSEQ multiplex PCR; TCRdb has only the in-frame clones, and not every one. The sample holds about 130,000 clones, about 88% seen once. Input material: blood. The origin of the receptors is a person between 18 and 75 years old in good health.

This chain uses TRBV2 with TRBJ2-7, with D uncertain. Looked up from germline, CDR1 is SNHLY and CDR2 is FYNNEI. Between the trimmed V and J ends, which lost 7 bases and 6 bases, there was a span of 19 bases. This CDR3 comprises 14 residues. The CDR3 DNA is TGTGCCAGCAACTCAGAGCGTCGAAGCTCCGAGCAGTACTTC. It specifies CASNSERRSSEQYF.

V gene TRBV7-2 combines with J gene TRBJ1-2; D is possibly TRBD1 (6 bases). The CDR3 contains 17 residues. Trimming pared 1 base from V and 2 bases from J, leaving 17 bases between. Germline CDR1 SGHTA, CDR2 FQGNSA. This chain's CDR3 is CASSLGGLLQGNYGYTF. The CDR3 region has the DNA TGTGCCAGCAGCTTAGGGGGTCTCCTACAGGGAAACTATGGCTACACCTTC.

This rearrangement joins TRBV19 to TRBJ1-2, with TRBD1 as a possible D gene (5 bases). Trimming stripped 3 bases from V and 3 bases from J, with 5 bases between. CDR1 LNHDA and CDR2 SQIVND come from the germline V gene (reference sequence). The CDR3 has 12 amino acids. In DNA, the CDR3 is TGTGCCAGTAGTATCAGGGACTATGGCTACACCTTC. This codes for CASSIRDYGYTF.

This sequence joins TRBV5-8 and TRBJ2-5; D is perhaps TRBD1 (6 bases). The CDR3 sequence is 15 residues long. V lost 3 bases and J 2 bases, leaving 14 bases between the germline ends. In germline, CDR1 is SGHTS, CDR2 YDEGEE. This CDR3 is CASSSTGQRQETQYF. CDR3 DNA: TGTGCCAGCAGCTCGACTGGACAGCGTCAAGAGACCCAGTACTTC.

The rearrangement joins TRBV6-1 to TRBJ1-2, with a tentative D call TRBD1 (6 bases). Per the germline V gene, CDR1 is MNHNS and CDR2 is SASEGT. The CDR3 runs 13 residues. With 3 bases removed from V and 4 bases from J, the gap between germline ends came to 9 bases. The CDR3 sequence: CASSDRGFYGYTF. The CDR3 region has the DNA TGTGCCAGCAGTGACAGGGGATTCTATGGCTACACCTTC.

The CDR3 DNA reads TGTGCCATCAGTGAGCGGACAGGGGAGGGAGAGACCCAGTACTTC. This sequence encodes CAISERTGEGETQYF. The genes are TRBV10-3 and TRBJ2-5, with 9 bases fitting TRBD1. The V segment lost 2 bases and the J segment 4 bases; nucleotides outside the gene matches: 5. This CDR3 comprises 15 residues. CDR1 ENHRY and CDR2 SYGVKD come from the germline V gene.

The V call is TRBV19, the J call TRBJ2-3; D not resolved. Germline V gives CDR1 LNHDA, CDR2 SQIVND (reference sequence). The V end lost 5 bases, the J end lost 0 bases, and 12 bases lay between the germline ends. CDR3 length: 15 amino acids. The DNA for the CDR3 is TGTGCCAGTAGTTCCCACAACCCTAGCACAGATACGCAGTATTTT. Translation gives CASSSHNPSTDTQYF. The full variable domain, with the rest looked up from reference TRBV19 and TRBJ2-3, is DGGITQSPKYLFRKEGQNVTLSCEQNLNHDAMYWYRQDPGQGLRLIYYSQIVNDFQKGDIAEGYSVSREKKESFPLTVTSAQKNPTAFYLCASSSHNPSTDTQYFGPGTRLTVL.

In its sample, this clone was seen once. The rearrangement joins TRBV6-1 to TRBJ1-2, with D hard to call. Germline CDR1 and CDR2: MNHNS and SASEGT. The CDR3 has 15 residues. The ends were cut back, 4 bases at V and 0 bases at J, with 12 bases in the middle. The CDR3 spells CASSGLGIPNYGYTF. CDR3 nucleotide sequence: TGTGCCAGCAGTGGGTTGGGGATTCCTAACTATGGCTACACCTTC.

The chain combines TRBV18 with TRBJ2-5; D call uncertain. The CDR3 consists of 14 residues. V lost 2 bases to trimming and J lost 5 bases, with 12 bases between them. CDR1 is KGHSH and CDR2 is LQKENI in the germline V gene. The CDR3 reads CASSPTGPEETQYF. CDR3 bases: TGTGCCAGCTCACCAACCGGGCCGGAGGAGACCCAGTACTTC.

The V gene is TRBV4-1, the J gene TRBJ1-5, with no clear D. This CDR3 contains 14 residues. Per germline, CDR1 MGHRA and CDR2 YSYEKL. Deletions cut 1 base from V and 7 bases from J, with 11 bases between. CDR3 sequence (DNA): TGCGCCAGCAGCCAAGGCCCGACGGGACAGCCCCAGCATTTT. It encodes CASSQGPTGQPQHF.

This clone was detected once. The chain links TRBV27 to TRBJ1-5; D gene ambiguous. The CDR3 totals 14 residues. Germline-derived CDR1 and CDR2 are MNHEY and SMNVEV (reference sequence). V lost 3 bases and J lost 6, with 12 bases in between. The CDR3 reads CASSFSLGIQPQHF. CDR3 coding DNA: TGTGCCAGCAGTTTTTCATTGGGGATTCAGCCCCAGCATTTT.

A single count supports this clone. The rearrangement uses TRBV7-2 and TRBJ1-1; D unresolved. The V end was cut by 5 bases, the J end by 2 bases, with 18 bases between. The germline V gene has CDR1 SGHTA and CDR2 FQGNSA. The CDR3 is 16 residues long. The CDR3 reads CASSPLSTGPNTEAFF. The CDR3 DNA follows: TGTGCCAGCAGCCCACTCTCGACGGGTCCAAACACTGAAGCTTTCTTT.

The chain joins TRBV7-2 to TRBJ2-6; D may be TRBD2 (6 bases). Germline CDR1 reads SGHTA; CDR2 reads FQGNSA. Between the trimmed V and J ends, which lost 8 bases and 4 bases, there was a span of 12 bases. The CDR3 consists of 14 residues. As DNA, the CDR3 is TGTGCCAGCCGGGAGACGGGAGGGGCCAACGTCCTGACTTTC. Translation gives CASRETGGANVLTF.

J is TRBJ1-4 and V is TRBV7-6; D unclear. V lost 1 base to trimming and J lost 3 bases, with 6 bases between them. CDR3 size: 14 residues. The germline gives CDR1 SGHVS, CDR2 FNYEAQ. This CDR3 is CASSLDRANEKLFF. The CDR3 DNA sequence: TGTGCCAGCAGCTTAGACAGAGCTAATGAAAAACTGTTTTTT.

The count of this clone is one. The CDR3 region is CASSPGQGGGANVLTF. CDR3 nucleotides: TGTGCCAGCTCACCGGGGCAGGGTGGCGGGGCCAACGTCCTGACTTTC. This sequence joins TRBV18 and TRBJ2-6, with a tentative D call TRBD1 (5 bases). Trimming removed 3 bases from V and 4 bases from J, with 13 bases in between. CDR1 KGHSH and CDR2 LQKENI come from the germline V gene. CDR3 length equals 16 residues.

The chain's CDR3 is CASSEFQGNTGNTIYF. DNA of the CDR3: TGTGCCAGCAGTGAATTCCAGGGTAATACTGGAAACACCATATATTTT. This chain joins TRBV2 and TRBJ1-3; D is possibly TRBD1 (5 bases). Germline V gene lookup returns CDR1 SNHLY and CDR2 FYNNEI. The CDR3 loop spans 16 amino acids. Trimming shortened V by 2 bases and J by 2 bases, and 13 bases separated the two germline ends.

The chain carries TRBV9 and TRBJ2-1; 8 bases fit TRBD1. Germline CDR1 reads SGDLS; CDR2 reads YYNGEE. The CDR3 has 15 residues. Germline trimming cut 2 bases from V and 8 bases from J; bases unmatched to any gene: 9. CDR3: CASSVGPGGTDEQFF. The CDR3 coding sequence is TGTGCCAGCAGCGTTGGGCCAGGGGGCACGGATGAGCAGTTCTTC.

The chain combines TRBV7-2 with TRBJ2-4, with D unresolved. V lost 5 bases to trimming and J lost 0 bases, with 11 bases between them. Germline loops: CDR1 SGHTA, CDR2 FQGNSA. The CDR3 is 15 amino acids. CDR3 loop: CASSIQVLAKNIQYF. In DNA form, the CDR3 reads TGTGCCAGCAGCATACAAGTGCTAGCCAAAAACATTCAGTACTTC.

Only a few counts were recorded for this clone. The chain combines TRBV6-1 with TRBJ1-2, with TRBD1 matching 9 bases. CDR3 length: 12 residues. V was clipped by 6 bases and J by 8 bases; unmatched bases: 4. The germline V gene encodes CDR1 MNHNS and CDR2 SASEGT. The CDR3 spells CASRSDRGGYTF. In DNA, the CDR3 is TGTGCCAGCAGATCGGACAGGGGCGGCTACACCTTC.

The chain links TRBV4-1 to TRBJ1-4, with D perhaps matching TRBD1 (5 bases). Germline CDR1 is MGHRA and CDR2 is YSYEKL. Deletions cut 4 bases from V and 3 bases from J, with 9 bases between. The CDR3 consists of 14 residues. In nucleotides, the CDR3 is TGCGCCAGCAGCCTGGGGGGGTCTAATGAAAAACTGTTTTTT. It is translated as CASSLGGSNEKLFF.

The gene calls are TRBV28 and TRBJ1-4; D not certain. This CDR3 has 17 amino acids. The germline V gene encodes CDR1 MDHEN and CDR2 SYDVKM. Trimming stripped 4 bases from V and 0 bases from J, with 15 bases between. The CDR3 nucleotides read TGTGCCAGCAGTTCGGTTTCCGGAGTTGCAACTAATGAAAAACTGTTTTTT. Residues: CASSSVSGVATNEKLFF. Based on the CDR3 plus reference TRBV28 and TRBJ1-4, the full variable domain is DVKVTQSSRYLVKRTGEKVFLECVQDMDHENMFWYRQDPGLGLRLIYFSYDVKMKEKGDIPEGYSVSREKKERFSLILESASTNQTSMYLCASSSVSGVATNEKLFFGSGTQLSVL.

The rearrangement uses TRBV6-1 and TRBJ2-5, with D hard to call. Trimming took 0 bases from V and 3 from J, leaving 11 bases between them. Germline-derived CDR1 and CDR2 are MNHNS and SASEGT. This CDR3 has 15 amino acids. CDR3 sequence (DNA): TGTGCCAGCAGTGAAGCCATAAGGGCAGAAGAGACCCAGTACTTC. This gives the protein CASSEAIRAEETQYF.

This clone was seen only once. The V gene is TRBV4-3, the J gene TRBJ1-4; D is unresolved. The V end lost 2 bases, the J end lost 4 bases, and 8 bases lay between the germline ends. The germline V gene encodes CDR1 LGHNA and CDR2 YSLEER. CDR3 length: 14 amino acids. The CDR3 nucleotides are TGCGCCAGCAGCCAAAATGTGGTTAATGAAAAACTGTTTTTT. This sequence encodes CASSQNVVNEKLFF.